The 5 T cell receptor beta chains below all came from one sample that was sequenced in a study of vaccination and CD4 T cells after COVID-19. These receptors have no known antigen. Treatment given: approximately 9-day PBMC culture with coronavirus spike peptide pools or control peptides (ViraFEST assay). Once obtained from cultured CD4+ T cells, the DNA was sequenced using the Oncomine TCR Beta short-read assay. TCRdb itself ran the PCR reads through MiXCR, one entry per CDR3 protein. The sample records about 20,000 distinct CDR3 sequences, more than 20% being singletons. Material for sequencing was cultured CD4+ T cells from blood. These receptor sequences come from a human donor with COVID-19.

This clonotype was counted only a few times. The V call is TRBV10-2, the J call TRBJ2-1; TRBD2 matches at 10 bases. This CDR3 is 14 amino acids long. The germline gives CDR1 WSHSY, CDR2 SAAADI. The junction had 5 bases not matched to a gene; V was cut back by 5 bases and J by 7 bases. CDR3 residues: CASSRSGGGNEQFF. The CDR3 DNA is TGCGCCAGCAGTAGAAGCGGGGGGGGAAATGAGCAGTTCTTC.

This clonotype was counted only a few times. The chain recombines TRBV11-2 with TRBJ2-2; TRBD2 matches 7 bases. V was clipped by 4 bases and J by 1 base; unmatched bases: 3. The CDR3 runs to 15 residues. The V gene's germline CDR1 is SGHAT and CDR2 FQNNGV. The CDR3 nucleotides read TGTGCCAGCAGCTACGGCGGGGGGAACACCGGGGAGCTGTTTTTT. Amino acids: CASSYGGGNTGELFF.

There are a few counts of this clonotype. In DNA form, the CDR3 reads TGTGCCAGCTACAAATGGGGAGGAGCAGGAGATACGCAGTATTTT. Its translation is CASYKWGGAGDTQYF. The chain joins TRBV12-3 or TRBV12-4 to TRBJ2-3, with D possibly being TRBD2 (6 bases). Trimming removed 8 bases from V and 5 bases from J, with 20 bases in between. The CDR3 sequence is 15 residues long.

The chain carries TRBV12-3 or TRBV12-4 and TRBJ2-1; D remains unclear. V was clipped by 3 bases and J by 1 base, with 7 bases between them. The CDR3 extends over 14 amino acids. The CDR3 DNA reads TGTGCCAGCAGTTTTCGAAGGTCCTACAATGAGCAGTTCTTC. This codes for CASSFRRSYNEQFF.

The sample holds a few counts of this clonotype. The chain combines TRBV5-8 with TRBJ2-4, with TRBD1 identical over 9 bases. The CDR3 has 19 amino acids. Germline CDR1 and CDR2: SGHTS and YDEGEE. Trimming at V came to 4 bases and at J to 1 base, leaving 15 bases not matched to a gene. The CDR3: CASSTFSDRGRYAKNIQYF. CDR3 sequence (DNA): TGTGCCAGCAGCACGTTCTCGGACAGGGGACGATATGCCAAAAACATTCAGTACTTC.